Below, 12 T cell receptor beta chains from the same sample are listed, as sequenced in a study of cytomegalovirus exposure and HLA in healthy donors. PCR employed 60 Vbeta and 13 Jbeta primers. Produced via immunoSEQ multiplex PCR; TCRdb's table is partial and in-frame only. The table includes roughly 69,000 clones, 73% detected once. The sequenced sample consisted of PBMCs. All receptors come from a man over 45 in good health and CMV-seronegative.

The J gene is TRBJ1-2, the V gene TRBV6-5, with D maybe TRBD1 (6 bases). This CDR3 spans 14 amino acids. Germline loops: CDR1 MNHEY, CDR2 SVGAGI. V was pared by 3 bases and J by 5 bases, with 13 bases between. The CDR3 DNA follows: TGTGCCAGCAGTTATAACAGGGATATGTATGGCTACACCTTC. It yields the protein CASSYNRDMYGYTF.

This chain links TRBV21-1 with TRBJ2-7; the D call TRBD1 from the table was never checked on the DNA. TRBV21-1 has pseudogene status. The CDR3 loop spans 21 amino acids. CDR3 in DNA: TGTGCCAGCAGCCCCTCAAGGCCCCGGGACAGGGGGTCGTCAACCTCCTACGAGCAGTACTTC. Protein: CASSPSRPRDRGSSTSYEQYF.

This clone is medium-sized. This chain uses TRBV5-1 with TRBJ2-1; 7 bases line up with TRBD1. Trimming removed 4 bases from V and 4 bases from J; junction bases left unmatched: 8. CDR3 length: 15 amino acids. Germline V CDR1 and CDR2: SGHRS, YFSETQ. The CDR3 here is CASSLEGQHYNEQFF. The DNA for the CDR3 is TGCGCCAGCAGCCTAGAGGGACAGCATTACAATGAGCAGTTCTTC.

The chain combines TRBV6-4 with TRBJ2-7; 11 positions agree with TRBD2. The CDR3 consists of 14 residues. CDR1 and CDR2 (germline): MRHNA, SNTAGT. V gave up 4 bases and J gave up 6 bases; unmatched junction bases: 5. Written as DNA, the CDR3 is TGTGCCAGCAGTGTAGTAGCGGGGGGGCCCGAGCAGTACTTC. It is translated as CASSVVAGGPEQYF.

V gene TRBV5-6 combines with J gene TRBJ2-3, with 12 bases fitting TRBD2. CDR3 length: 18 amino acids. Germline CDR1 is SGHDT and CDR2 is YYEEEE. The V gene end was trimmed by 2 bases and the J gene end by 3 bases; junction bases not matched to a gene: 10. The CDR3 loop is CASSFPEGLAGNTDTQYF. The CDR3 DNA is TGTGCCAGCAGCTTTCCGGAAGGACTAGCGGGGAATACAGATACGCAGTATTTT.

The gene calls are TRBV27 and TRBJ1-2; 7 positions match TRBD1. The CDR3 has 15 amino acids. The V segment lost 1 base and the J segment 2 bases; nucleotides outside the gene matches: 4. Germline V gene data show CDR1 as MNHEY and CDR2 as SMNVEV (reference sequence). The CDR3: CASSLFPGGNYGYTF. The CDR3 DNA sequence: TGTGCCAGCAGTTTATTCCCAGGGGGGAACTATGGCTACACCTTC.

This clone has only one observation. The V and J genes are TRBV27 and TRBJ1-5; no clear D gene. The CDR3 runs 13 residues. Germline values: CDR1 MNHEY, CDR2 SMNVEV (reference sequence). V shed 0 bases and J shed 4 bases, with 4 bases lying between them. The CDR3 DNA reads TGTGCCAGCAGTTTATCGACTAATCAGCCCCAGCATTTT. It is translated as CASSLSTNQPQHF.

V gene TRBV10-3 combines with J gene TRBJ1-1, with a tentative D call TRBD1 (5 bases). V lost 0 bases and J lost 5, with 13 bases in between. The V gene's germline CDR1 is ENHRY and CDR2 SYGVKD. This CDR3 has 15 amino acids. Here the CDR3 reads CAISESRLGGTEAFF. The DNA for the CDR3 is TGTGCCATCAGTGAGTCGCGTCTCGGGGGGACTGAAGCTTTCTTT.

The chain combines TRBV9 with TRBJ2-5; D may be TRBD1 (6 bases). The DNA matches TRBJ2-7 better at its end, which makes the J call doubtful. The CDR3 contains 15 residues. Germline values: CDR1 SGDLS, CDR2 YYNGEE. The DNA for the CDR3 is TGTGCCAGCAGCGTAGGGAAGGGGGACCCCTACGAGCAGTACTTC. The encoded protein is CASSVGKGDPYEQYF.

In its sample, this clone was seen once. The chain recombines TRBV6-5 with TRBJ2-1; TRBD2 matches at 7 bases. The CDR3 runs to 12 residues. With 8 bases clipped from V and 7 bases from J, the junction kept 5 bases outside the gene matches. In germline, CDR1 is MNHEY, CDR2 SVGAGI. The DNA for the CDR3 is TGTGCCAGCCACGGGGGGTGGAATGAGCAGTTCTTC. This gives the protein CASHGGWNEQFF.

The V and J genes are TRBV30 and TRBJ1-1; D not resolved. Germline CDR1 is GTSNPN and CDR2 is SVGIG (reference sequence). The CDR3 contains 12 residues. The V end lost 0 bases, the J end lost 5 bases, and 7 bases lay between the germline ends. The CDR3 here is CAWSVRGTEAFF. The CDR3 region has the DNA TGTGCCTGGAGTGTACGGGGAACTGAAGCTTTCTTT.

CDR3 amino acids: CASSVLASGGADTQYF. CDR3 in DNA: TGTGCCAGCAGCGTATTAGCTAGCGGGGGCGCAGATACGCAGTATTTT. This chain connects TRBV9 to TRBJ2-3, with 10 bases that match TRBD2. The CDR3 has 16 residues. Germline V CDR1 and CDR2: SGDLS, YYNGEE. Losses at the gene ends were 1 base for V and 4 bases for J; bases not matched to a gene: 6. Looking up the rest from reference TRBV9 and TRBJ2-3 gives the full variable domain: DSGVTQTPKHLITATGQRVTLRCSPRSGDLSVYWYQQSLDQGLQFLIQYYNGEERAKGNILERFSAQQFPDLHSELNLSSLELGDSALYFCASSVLASGGADTQYFGPGTRLTVL.